Listed below are T cell receptor beta chains from one sample, sequenced in a study of T cells in Graves' hyperthyroidism and ophthalmopathy. TCRdb redid the calling of the multiplex PCR reads with MiXCR, one entry per CDR3 protein. The sample records 480,000 or so distinct CDR3 sequences, approximately 49% being singletons. The source material was peripheral blood or thyroid tissue (not recorded which). The source is an adult woman with Graves' disease, either hyperthyroidism or ophthalmopathy (not recorded which). The CDR3 runs from the conserved cysteine through the conserved F or W. Fields, in order: D gene, J gene, V gene, clone size, CDR3 protein, CDR3 DNA. A D gene is named only where the DNA matches it firmly. Some rows mark clone size as missing; the rest say once, few, many or name a class of expanded clone.

TRBD1 TRBJ2-7 TRBV20-1 few CSASRDRGRMGQYF TGCAGTGCTTCCCGGGACAGGGGGCGAATGGGGCAGTACTTC
TRBD1 TRBJ1-5 TRBV19 NA CASSSDRDTYQPQHF TGTGCCAGTAGTTCCGACAGGGACACCTATCAGCCCCAGCATTTT
NA TRBJ2-7 TRBV12-3/TRBV12-4 NA CASSDRGGSYEQYF TGTGCCAGCAGTGATAGGGGGGGCTCCTACGAGCAGTACTTC
NA TRBJ2-7 TRBV20-1 NA CSASRTYEQYF TGCAGTGCTTCCCGGACCTACGAGCAGTACTTC
TRBD1 TRBJ1-5 TRBV6-5 few CASSGTGVQPQHF TGTGCCAGCAGCGGGACAGGGGTTCAGCCCCAGCATTTT
NA TRBJ1-1 TRBV7-9 NA CASSFDDTTEAFF TGTGCCAGCAGCTTTGATGATACCACTGAAGCTTTCTTT
NA TRBJ1-1 TRBV5-5 NA CASSLSGPLNTEAFF TGTGCCAGCAGCTTGTCGGGACCCTTGAACACTGAAGCTTTCTTT
NA TRBJ1-4 TRBV4-2 few CASSQFIRGGDEKLFF TGTGCCAGCAGCCAATTTATCCGGGGGGGAGATGAAAAACTGTTTTTT
NA TRBJ2-7 TRBV30 once CAWSVLCYEQYF TGTGCCTGGAGTGTTCTCTGTTACGAGCAGTACTTC
NA TRBJ1-6 TRBV12-3/TRBV12-4 many CASSLRWGTRFNSPLHF TGTGCCAGCAGCCTCCGGTGGGGCACTCGCTTTAATTCACCCCTCCACTTT
TRBD2 TRBJ2-1 TRBV9 many CASSPASGVYNEQFF TGTGCCAGCAGCCCGGCTAGCGGAGTCTACAATGAGCAGTTCTTC
NA TRBJ1-2 TRBV10-3 NA CAISAGRANYGYTF TGTGCCATCAGTGCGGGCAGGGCCAACTATGGCTACACCTTC
NA TRBJ2-7 TRBV10-2 NA CASSHPQGRTHYEQYF TGCGCCAGCAGCCACCCTCAGGGACGCACCCACTACGAGCAGTACTTC
NA TRBJ2-5 TRBV7-2 many CASSPQGGETQYF TGTGCCAGCAGCCCGCAGGGGGGGGAGACCCAGTACTTC
NA TRBJ2-7 TRBV6-5 many CASSYGVLLEQYF TGTGCCAGCAGTTATGGAGTCCTACTCGAGCAGTACTTC
NA TRBJ2-3 TRBV9 NA CASSPRTGRVTDTQYF TGTGCCAGCAGCCCCCGGACAGGGAGGGTCACAGATACGCAGTATTTT
NA TRBJ2-3 TRBV7-6 NA CASRTIGDTQYF TGTGCCAGCAGAACCATAGGAGATACGCAGTATTTT
NA TRBJ2-5 TRBV20-1 NA CSASLGFETQYF TGCAGTGCTAGTCTCGGTTTCGAGACCCAGTACTTC
NA TRBJ1-4 TRBV20-1 many CRARDPLSGKLFF TGCAGGGCTCGGGACCCTCTCTCCGGAAAACTGTTTTTT
NA TRBJ1-1 TRBV7-8 NA CASSLIGPMNTEAFF TGTGCCAGCAGCTTAATCGGGCCTATGAACACTGAAGCTTTCTTT
TRBD2 TRBJ2-5 TRBV7-9 many CASSFPQAGAEYF TGTGCCAGCAGCTTCCCACAAGCGGGAGCTGAGTACTTC
NA TRBJ2-6 TRBV29-1 once CSVGANVLTF TGCAGCGTTGGGGCCAACGTCCTGACTTTC
TRBD2 TRBJ2-5 TRBV4-2 many CASSQAGTSGSGTQYF TGTGCCAGCAGCCAAGCCGGAACTAGCGGGAGTGGAACCCAGTACTTC
NA TRBJ1-4 TRBV20-1 few CSATRPAGSTNEKLFF TGCAGTGCCACACGGCCTGCAGGGTCAACTAATGAAAAACTGTTTTTT
TRBD1 TRBJ2-2 TRBV7-9 NA CASSSYRGRPGELFF TGTGCCAGCAGCTCGTACAGGGGGCGGCCCGGGGAGCTGTTTTTT
TRBD1 TRBJ1-5 TRBV20-1 few CSARVGQSAQPQHF TGCAGTGCTAGAGTGGGACAGTCCGCCCAGCCCCAGCATTTT
NA TRBJ1-5 TRBV7-2 many CASSLGRLQHF TGTGCCAGCAGCTTGGGTCGACTCCAGCATTTT
TRBD1 TRBJ2-6 TRBV30 few CAWSTSGTGINVLTF TGTGCCTGGAGTACCTCCGGGACAGGGATCAACGTCCTGACTTTC
NA TRBJ2-7 TRBV13 NA CASSLRTVSNYEQYF TGTGCCAGCAGCCTCCGGACAGTATCCAACTACGAGCAGTACTTC
NA TRBJ1-1 TRBV7-9 NA CASSSEAFF TGTGCCAGCAGCTCTGAAGCTTTCTTT
TRBD1 TRBJ1-5 TRBV20-1 many CSARTGVYQPQHF TGCAGTGCGCGTACAGGGGTTTATCAGCCCCAGCATTTT
NA TRBJ2-7 TRBV7-9 few CASSSPDRAQYF TGTGCCAGCAGCTCCCCCGATAGGGCGCAGTACTTC
NA TRBJ1-3 TRBV15 few CATSRDLAVSSGNTIYF TGTGCCACCAGCAGAGATCTAGCGGTGAGCTCTGGAAACACCATATATTTT
NA TRBJ1-4 TRBV20-1 NA CSARARDRSTNEKLFF TGCAGTGCTAGAGCCCGGGACCGATCAACTAATGAAAAACTGTTTTTT
TRBD2 TRBJ2-7 TRBV20-1 few CSARSAGGSYEQYF TGCAGTGCTAGATCTGCGGGAGGGAGCTACGAGCAGTACTTC
NA TRBJ2-7 TRBV29-1 NA CSFVGDEQYF TGCAGCTTTGTAGGGGACGAGCAGTACTTC
NA TRBJ2-5 TRBV29-1 NA CSVEGSRGVDQETQYF TGCAGCGTTGAAGGCAGCAGGGGTGTCGACCAAGAGACCCAGTACTTC
NA TRBJ1-2 TRBV5-6 NA CASSLAHYVGGSGYTF TGTGCCAGCAGCTTGGCCCATTATGTCGGGGGTTCCGGCTACACCTTC
TRBD1 TRBJ2-6 TRBV19 many CASSMTGSGANVLTF TGTGCCAGTAGTATGACAGGGTCTGGGGCCAACGTCCTGACTTTC
NA TRBJ2-7 TRBV10-3 NA CAISDATYEQYF TGTGCCATCAGTGATGCCACCTACGAGCAGTACTTC
NA TRBJ1-2 TRBV7-2 few CASSSGQKLFTTF TGTGCCAGCAGCTCCGGACAGAAACTCTTTACCACCTTC
NA TRBJ1-6 TRBV7-8 few CASSLRLQGRNSPLHF TGTGCCAGCAGCTTAAGGCTCCAGGGGAGAAATTCACCCCTCCACTTT
TRBD2 TRBJ2-7 TRBV29-1 NA CSQGPGGSYEQYF TGCAGCCAGGGCCCGGGAGGGAGCTACGAGCAGTACTTC
NA TRBJ2-7 TRBV6-5 few CASSYSGGDPYEQYF TGTGCCAGCAGTTACTCGGGCGGGGACCCCTACGAGCAGTACTTC
NA TRBJ2-2 TRBV24-1 NA CASSETKVGGELFF TGTGCCAGCAGTGAGACGAAGGTTGGCGGGGAGCTGTTTTTT
NA TRBJ1-6 TRBV7-9 many CASSPIGGGGSPLHF TGTGCCAGCAGCCCCATTGGCGGCGGGGGTTCACCCCTCCACTTT
NA TRBJ2-5 TRBV6-5 many CASSYRRRGEETQYF TGTGCCAGCAGTTACCGCCGAAGGGGTGAAGAGACCCAGTACTTC
NA TRBJ1-5 TRBV19 many CASYGGQQPQHF TGTGCCAGTTATGGGGGGCAACAGCCCCAGCATTTT
NA TRBJ1-2 TRBV11-2 NA CASSLMAGLNYGYTF TGTGCCAGCAGCTTAATGGCAGGGCTAAACTATGGCTACACCTTC
TRBD1 TRBJ2-5 TRBV19 NA CASSGDRVHETQYF TGTGCCAGTAGTGGAGACAGGGTACACGAGACCCAGTACTTC
NA TRBJ1-6 TRBV19 NA CASMDTANSPLHF TGTGCCAGTATGGACACGGCCAATTCACCCCTCCACTTT
TRBD2 TRBJ2-2 TRBV2 NA CASSVGTSGRPNTGELFF TGTGCCAGCAGTGTAGGTACTAGCGGGCGGCCTAACACCGGGGAGCTGTTTTTT
NA TRBJ1-1 TRBV10-2 many CASSDLPNTEAFF TGCGCCAGCAGTGACTTACCGAACACTGAAGCTTTCTTT
TRBD1 TRBJ2-7 TRBV7-9 few CASSLTDRGYEQYF TGTGCCAGCAGCTTGACGGACAGGGGGTACGAGCAGTACTTC
NA TRBJ1-2 TRBV9 NA CASSARDRKGDYGYTF TGTGCCAGCAGTGCTAGAGATCGGAAGGGAGACTATGGCTACACCTTC
TRBD1 TRBJ2-7 TRBV7-9 NA CACKPGQSSYEQYF TGTGCCTGTAAACCGGGACAGAGCTCCTACGAGCAGTACTTC
NA TRBJ1-1 TRBV19 NA CASSIVSFGRNTEAFF TGTGCCAGTAGTATAGTCAGTTTTGGCAGGAACACTGAAGCTTTCTTT
TRBD2 TRBJ2-7 TRBV29-1 NA CSVEGASGGYEQYF TGCAGCGTTGAAGGGGCTAGCGGGGGCTACGAGCAGTACTTC